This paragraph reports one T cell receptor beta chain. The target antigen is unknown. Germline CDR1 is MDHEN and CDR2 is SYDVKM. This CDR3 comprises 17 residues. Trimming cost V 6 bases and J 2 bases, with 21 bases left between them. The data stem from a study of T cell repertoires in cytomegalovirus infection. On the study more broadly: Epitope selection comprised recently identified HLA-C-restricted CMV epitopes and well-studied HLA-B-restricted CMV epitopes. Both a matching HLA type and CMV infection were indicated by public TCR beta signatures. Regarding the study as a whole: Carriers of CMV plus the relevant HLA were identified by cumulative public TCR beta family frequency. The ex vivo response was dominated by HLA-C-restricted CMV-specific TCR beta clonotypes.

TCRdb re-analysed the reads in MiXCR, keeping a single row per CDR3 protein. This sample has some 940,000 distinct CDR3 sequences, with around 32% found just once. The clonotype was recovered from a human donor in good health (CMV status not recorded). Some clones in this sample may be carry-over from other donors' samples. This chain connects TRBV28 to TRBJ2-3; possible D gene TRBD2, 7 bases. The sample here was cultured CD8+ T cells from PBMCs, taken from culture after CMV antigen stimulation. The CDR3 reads CASSPFRRGLDTDTQYF. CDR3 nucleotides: TGTGCCAGCAGCCCATTCCGGCGGGGGCTGGACACAGATACGCAGTATTTT.